This TCR beta chain was captured by sequencing in a study of response to subunit inactivated influenza vaccine. Findings and limits, study-wide: Each seasonal influenza vaccination, the authors suggested, recruits few new T cells.

The V end lost 4 bases, the J end lost 0 bases, and 16 bases lay between the germline ends. CDR3 length equals 15 residues. Germline lookup yields CDR1 DFQATT and CDR2 SNEGSKA (reference sequence). TCRdb reprocessed the RT-PCR reads with MiXCR, giving one entry per CDR3 protein. Of 650,000 to 800,000 distinct CDR3 sequences listed, about 18% are singletons. This clonotype has a handful of counts. Its matching antigen is unknown. V usage is TRBV20-1 and J usage is TRBJ2-7; D tentatively fits TRBD1 or TRBD2 (5 bases each). The receptor comes from a man between 45 and 60 years old who received an inactivated influenza vaccine. Sequences were derived from PBMCs from blood, sampled about 5 days after vaccination. For the CDR3, the DNA is TGCAGTGCTATAGAAGGGACGAGAAGCTCCTACGAGCAGTACTTC. It yields the protein CSAIEGTRSSYEQYF.